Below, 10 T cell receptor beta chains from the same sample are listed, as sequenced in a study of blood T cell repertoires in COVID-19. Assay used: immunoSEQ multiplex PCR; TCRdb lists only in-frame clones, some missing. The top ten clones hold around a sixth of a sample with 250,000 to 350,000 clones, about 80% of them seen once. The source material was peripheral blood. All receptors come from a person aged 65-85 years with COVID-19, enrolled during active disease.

For the CDR3, the DNA is TGTGCCACCAGTGAGGCACAGGGGGTACGGGAGACCCAGTACTTC. This codes for CATSEAQGVRETQYF. V usage is TRBV24-1 and J usage is TRBJ2-5, with 8 bases matching TRBD1. There are 15 residues in the CDR3. Losses at the gene ends were 4 bases for V and 5 bases for J; bases not matched to a gene: 8. The germline V gene encodes CDR1 KGHDR and CDR2 SFDVKD.

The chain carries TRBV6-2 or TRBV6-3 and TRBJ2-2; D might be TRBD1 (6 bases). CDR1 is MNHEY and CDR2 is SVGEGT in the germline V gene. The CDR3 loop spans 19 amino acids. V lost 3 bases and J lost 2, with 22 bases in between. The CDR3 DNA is TGTGCCAGCAGTTATAACTTGAGACAGGCTGATTTTAACACCGGGGAGCTGTTTTTT. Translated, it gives CASSYNLRQADFNTGELFF.

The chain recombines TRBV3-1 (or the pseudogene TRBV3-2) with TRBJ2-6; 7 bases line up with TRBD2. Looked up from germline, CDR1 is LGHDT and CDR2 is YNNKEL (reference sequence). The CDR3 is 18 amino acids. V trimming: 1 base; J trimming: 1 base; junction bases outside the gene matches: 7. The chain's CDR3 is CASSQGEGLFSGANVLTF. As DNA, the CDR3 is TGTGCCAGCAGCCAAGGGGAGGGGCTCTTTTCTGGGGCCAACGTCCTGACTTTC.

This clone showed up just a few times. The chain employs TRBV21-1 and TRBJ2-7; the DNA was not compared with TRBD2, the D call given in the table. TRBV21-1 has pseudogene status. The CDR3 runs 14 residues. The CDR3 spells CASSIKGGDFEQYF. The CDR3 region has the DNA TGTGCCAGCAGCATTAAAGGGGGGGATTTCGAGCAGTACTTC.

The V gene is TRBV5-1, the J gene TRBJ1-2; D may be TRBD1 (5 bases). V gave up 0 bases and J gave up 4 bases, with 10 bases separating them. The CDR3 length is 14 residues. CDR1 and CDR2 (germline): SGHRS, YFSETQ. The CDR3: CASSLGGAFYGYTF. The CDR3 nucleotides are TGCGCCAGCAGCTTGGGGGGCGCCTTCTATGGCTACACCTTC.

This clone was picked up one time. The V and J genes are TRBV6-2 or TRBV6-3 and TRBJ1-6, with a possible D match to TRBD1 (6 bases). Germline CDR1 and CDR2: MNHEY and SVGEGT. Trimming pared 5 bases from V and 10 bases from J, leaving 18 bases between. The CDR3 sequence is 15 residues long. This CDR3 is CASSRGQLRGSPLHF. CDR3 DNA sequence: TGTGCCAGCAGTCGCGGACAGCTTAGGGGATCACCCCTCCACTTT.

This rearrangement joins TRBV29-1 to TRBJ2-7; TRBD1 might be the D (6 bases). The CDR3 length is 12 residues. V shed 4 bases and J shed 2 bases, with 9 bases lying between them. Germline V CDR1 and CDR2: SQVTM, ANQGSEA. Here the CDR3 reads CSVGKGAYEQYF. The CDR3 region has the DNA TGCAGCGTTGGGAAGGGGGCCTACGAGCAGTACTTC.

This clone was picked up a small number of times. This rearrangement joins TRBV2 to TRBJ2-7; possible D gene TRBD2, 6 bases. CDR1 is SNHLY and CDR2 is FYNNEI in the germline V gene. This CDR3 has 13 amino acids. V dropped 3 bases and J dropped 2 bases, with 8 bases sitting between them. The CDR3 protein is CASSDAGTYEQYF. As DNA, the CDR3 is TGTGCCAGCAGTGATGCGGGAACCTACGAGCAGTACTTC.

DNA for the CDR3: TGTGCCAGCACATACAGGGGGAAGGAGACCCAGTACTTC. The encoded protein is CASTYRGKETQYF. The chain joins TRBV5-4 to TRBJ2-5; 8 positions agree with TRBD1. The CDR3 is 13 residues long. Germline assignment: CDR1 SGHNT and CDR2 YYREEE (reference sequence). J gave up 5 bases and V 6 bases, and 6 bases lay outside the gene matches.

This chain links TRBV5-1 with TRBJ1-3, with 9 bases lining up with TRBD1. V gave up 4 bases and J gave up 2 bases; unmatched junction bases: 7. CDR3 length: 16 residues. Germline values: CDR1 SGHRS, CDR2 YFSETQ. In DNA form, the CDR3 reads TGCGCCAGCAGCGCAACCGGGACAGGGACTGGAAACACCATATATTTT. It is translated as CASSATGTGTGNTIYF. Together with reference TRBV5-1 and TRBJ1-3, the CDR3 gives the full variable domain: KAGVTQTPRYLIKTRGQQVTLSCSPISGHRSVSWYQQTPGQGLQFLFEYFSETQRNKGNFPGRFSGRQFSNSRSEMNVSTLELGDSALYLCASSATGTGTGNTIYFGEGSWLTVV.